The sequence of this T cell receptor beta chain was determined in a study of blood T cells in healthy people across ages. Points from the study as a whole: Unsorted PBMCs ruled out conclusive naive versus antigen-experienced comparison.

This CDR3 is built from 16 residues. Germline V lookup: CDR1 MDHEN, CDR2 SYDVKM. The ends lost 2 bases at V and 6 bases at J; junction bases unmatched: 11. Comments on this clonotype: Its target is unknown.

Together with a sample-barcoded 5' primer, a J-beta primer mix was included in a second PCR lasting about 7 to 12 cycles. Each sample yielded at least 2.5 million CDR3-containing paired-end reads. Using its own MiXCR run on the 5' RACE reads, TCRdb lists one record per CDR3 protein. Among about 1,400,000 distinct CDR3 sequences listed, 40% to 50% were seen once. Donors each provided 7.5 to 10 milliliters of peripheral blood. The rearrangement links TRBV28 to TRBJ2-7, with 9 bases matching TRBD2. The sequenced sample consisted of blood. This TCR was sampled from a woman aged 18-29 years in good health. In DNA form, the CDR3 reads TGTGCCAGCAGTTTACACAGCGGGGGGACCTCCACCGAGCAGTACTTC. It translates to CASSLHSGGTSTEQYF.